The clone carrying this T cell receptor beta chain was seen repeatedly, ten times or more. This record belongs to a study of Graves' ophthalmopathy and Graves' hyperthyroidism. Physicians reached a diagnosis by relying on clinical symptoms, serum thyroxine, TRAb, thyroid ultrasound and orbital computed tomography. Germline V gene lookup returns CDR1 SQVTM and CDR2 ANQGSEA. This CDR3 has 12 amino acids. V was clipped by 4 bases and J by 2 bases, with 9 bases between them. Amplification from RNA transcripts yielded the TCR beta CDR3 regions. HTBI primers were employed in first-round RT-PCR, then a second-round multiplex PCR followed. TCRdb re-analysed the multiplex PCR reads in MiXCR, keeping a single row per CDR3 protein. The sample lists 260,000 or so distinct CDR3 sequences; around 45% were seen once.

The TCR was taken from an adult man with Graves' ophthalmopathy. The sequenced sample was peripheral blood. The rearrangement links TRBV29-1 to TRBJ2-7; the D is unclear. The CDR3 loop reads CSVGNSPYEQYF. The CDR3 DNA reads as TGCAGCGTTGGGAACAGCCCCTACGAGCAGTACTTC.